These 11 T cell receptor beta chains originate from one sample sequenced in a study of cytomegalovirus exposure and HLA in healthy donors. PCR primers comprised 60 Vbeta and 13 Jbeta primers. Here immunoSEQ multiplex PCR was the method, and the copy in TCRdb shows in-frame clones only, minus some. The sample includes 110,000 or so clones, roughly 72% of them seen just once. Sequencing was performed on PBMCs. The receptors were sampled from a woman in her 50s in good health and CMV-seropositive.

The chain links TRBV7-2 to TRBJ2-3; TRBD1 aligns across 7 bases. CDR3 size: 14 residues. Unmatched junction bases numbered 10, after V lost 7 bases and J lost 6 bases. Germline V gene lookup returns CDR1 SGHTA and CDR2 FQGNSA. The CDR3, as DNA: TGTGCCAGCAATAAGCTAGGGGGCTCGGATACGCAGTATTTT. Its protein is CASNKLGGSDTQYF.

The chain joins TRBV10-2 to TRBJ1-1; the D is unclear. Trimming left V 8 bases short and J 4 bases short, with 17 bases between. The germline V gene has CDR1 WSHSY and CDR2 SAAADI. The CDR3 covers 14 residues. CDR3: CASQTNSGGTEAFF. In DNA, the CDR3 is TGCGCCAGCCAGACTAATTCAGGCGGCACTGAAGCTTTCTTT.

The V and J genes are TRBV2 and TRBJ2-3; TRBD1 aligns across 8 bases. Per the germline V gene, CDR1 is SNHLY and CDR2 is FYNNEI. V dropped 9 bases and J dropped 3; count of bases not matched to a gene: 5. The CDR3 length is 13 residues. The CDR3 loop reads CASQGAMTDTQYF. The CDR3 DNA is TGTGCCAGTCAGGGGGCAATGACAGATACGCAGTATTTT.

The genes are TRBV30 and TRBJ1-1; 9 positions agree with TRBD1. This CDR3 is 12 amino acids long. V lost 3 bases to trimming and J lost 7 bases; unmatched junction nucleotides: 3. From germline, CDR1 is GTSNPN and CDR2 SVGIG (reference sequence). In DNA form, the CDR3 reads TGTGCCTGGAGCCGGGACAGGGTTGAAGCTTTCTTT. Amino acids: CAWSRDRVEAFF.

J is TRBJ2-2 and V is TRBV18; D call uncertain. The length of the CDR3 is 11 residues. Per germline, CDR1 KGHSH and CDR2 LQKENI. The CDR3 is CASGTAGELFF. CDR3 nucleotide sequence: TGTGCGTCGGGTACGGCCGGGGAGCTGTTTTTT.

The chain carries TRBV5-4 and TRBJ2-1; weak D call: TRBD1 (6 bases). Germline assignment: CDR1 SGHNT and CDR2 YYREEE (reference sequence). V was pared by 2 bases and J by 8 bases, with 17 bases between. The CDR3 totals 15 residues. The CDR3 protein is CASSFSGDFIDEQFF. Written as DNA, the CDR3 is TGTGCCAGCAGCTTTTCAGGGGATTTTATAGATGAGCAGTTCTTC.

The chain's CDR3 is CASSLVASPEETQYF. The CDR3 DNA is TGCGCCAGCAGCTTGGTGGCCTCCCCAGAAGAGACCCAGTACTTC. The chain joins TRBV5-1 to TRBJ2-5; D gene ambiguous. V lost 0 bases and J lost 3, with 12 bases in between. CDR1 and CDR2 from the germline V gene are SGHRS and YFSETQ. This CDR3 has 15 residues.

About this clone itself: Other DNA variants within this sample encode the same CDR3. In DNA, the CDR3 is TGTGCCAGCAGCGTAGCAGGGAACACTGAAGCTTTCTTT. Protein: CASSVAGNTEAFF. The gene calls are TRBV9 and TRBJ1-1; D call uncertain. There are 13 residues in the CDR3. CDR1 SGDLS and CDR2 YYNGEE come from the germline V gene. Between the trimmed V and J ends, which lost 0 bases and 1 base, there was a span of 4 bases. Filled out from reference TRBV9 and TRBJ1-1, the complete variable domain reads DSGVTQTPKHLITATGQRVTLRCSPRSGDLSVYWYQQSLDQGLQFLIQYYNGEERAKGNILERFSAQQFPDLHSELNLSSLELGDSALYFCASSVAGNTEAFFGQGTRLTVV.

The J gene is TRBJ2-2, the V gene TRBV5-6; D may be TRBD1 (6 bases). Germline CDR1 is SGHDT and CDR2 is YYEEEE. The CDR3 has 15 amino acids. V was cut by 0 bases and J by 1 base, with 7 bases left in between. The CDR3 sequence: CASSLDRENTGELFF. CDR3 DNA sequence: TGTGCCAGCAGCTTGGACAGGGAGAACACCGGGGAGCTGTTTTTT.

This rearrangement joins TRBV7-2 to TRBJ2-3; D is undetermined. Germline lookup yields CDR1 SGHTA and CDR2 FQGNSA. The CDR3 runs 17 residues. Trimming cost V 5 bases and J 1 base, with 19 bases left between them. Here the CDR3 reads CASSDVHTIQGTDTQYF. The CDR3 DNA reads as TGTGCCAGCAGCGACGTCCACACGATCCAGGGCACAGATACGCAGTATTTT.

The chain links TRBV29-1 to TRBJ2-7; possible D gene TRBD1, 6 bases. The V end was cut by 0 bases, the J end by 1 base, with 13 bases between. This CDR3 region has 15 residues. Looked up from germline, CDR1 is SQVTM and CDR2 is ANQGSEA. For the CDR3, the DNA is TGCAGCGTTGAAGACAGGCGGCAGGGGTCCTACGAGCAGTACTTC. Translation gives CSVEDRRQGSYEQYF.